The present TCR beta chain was sequenced within a study of T cell repertoires in cytomegalovirus infection. General study findings and limits: CMV-specific TCR beta clonotypes restricted by HLA-C were the ones dominating the ex vivo response.

CDR3 length: 15 amino acids. V dropped 6 bases and J dropped 2 bases, with 16 bases sitting between them. Germline loops: CDR1 MGHRA, CDR2 YSYEKL. On this clonotype: The antigen remains unidentified.

One entry per CDR3 protein results from TCRdb running MiXCR on the reads. The data hold about 470,000 distinct CDR3 sequences, with under 45% observed a single time. This clonotype was obtained from a human donor in good health (CMV status not recorded). Some clones in this sample may be carry-over from other donors' samples. The rearrangement uses TRBV4-1 and TRBJ2-5; D not resolved. The sample here was cultured PBMCs, taken from culture after CMV antigen stimulation. CDR3 loop: CASRKIGRLQETQYF. DNA of the CDR3: TGCGCCAGCAGAAAGATCGGACGCCTACAAGAGACCCAGTACTTC.